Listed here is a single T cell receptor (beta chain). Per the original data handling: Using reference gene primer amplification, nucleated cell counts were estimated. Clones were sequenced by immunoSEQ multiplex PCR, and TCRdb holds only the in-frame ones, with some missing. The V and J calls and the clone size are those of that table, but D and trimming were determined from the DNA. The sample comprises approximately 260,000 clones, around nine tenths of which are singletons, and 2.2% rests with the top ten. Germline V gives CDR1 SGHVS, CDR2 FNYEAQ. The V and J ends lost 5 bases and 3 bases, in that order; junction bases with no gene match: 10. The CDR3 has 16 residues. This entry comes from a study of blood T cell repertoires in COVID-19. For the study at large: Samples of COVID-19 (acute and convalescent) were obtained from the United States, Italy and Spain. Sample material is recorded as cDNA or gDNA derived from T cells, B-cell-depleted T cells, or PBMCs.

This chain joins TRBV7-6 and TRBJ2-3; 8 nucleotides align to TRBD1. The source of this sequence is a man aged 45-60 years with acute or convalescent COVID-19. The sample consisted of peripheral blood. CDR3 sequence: CASSIQGAMVTDTQYF. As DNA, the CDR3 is TGTGCCAGCAGCATTCAGGGGGCGATGGTAACAGATACGCAGTATTTT.